This TCR beta chain comes out of a study of blood T cell repertoires in COVID-19 (dated by TCRdb to the early 2020s). In terms of the full investigation: Samples from collaborators originated in the United States, Italy and Spain and spanned both the acute and convalescent phases of COVID-19. The prospective study material was composed of cDNA or gDNA derived from T cells, B-cell-depleted T cells, or PBMCs. The dataset comprised deeply sampled blood TCRbeta repertoires from subjects exposed to, actively infected with, or recovered from COVID-19. The repertoires were released in a freely available public database intended as a resource for research on the immune response to SARS-CoV-2. Where HLA class I and class II types were available, the types were taken from metadata supplied by the sample provider, not from assay-based typing. Samples came from the ongoing ImmuneRACE study (first 160 participants) plus 1,254 subjects from 6 global collaborators. Sample metadata almost always included a de-identified subject ID, COVID-19 status, age in years and sex. General conclusions and limits of the study: Clinical and demographic metadata were provided uncurated, with the amount varying by source and participant.

TCRbeta CDR3 regions were amplified from genomic DNA by means of the immunoSEQ Assay, a bias-controlled multiplex PCR. On the authors' methods: Nucleated cell counts per sample were estimated from amplification of reference gene primers within the assay. To quantify the absolute abundance of each unique TCRbeta CDR3 rearrangement, sequence reads were collapsed and filtered. For each sample, productive Simpson clonality was calculated as the square root of Simpson's diversity index over productive rearrangements. TCRdb mirrors the immuneACCESS table, restricted to in-frame sequences. Some clones are absent from its copies; in checked studies, under half trace to an unresolved V gene, and the reason for the others is unknown. The D gene and trimming were derived from the DNA, and the V and J assignments and clone size from that table. The sample table records some 69,000 clones; around four fifths of these occur just once. The top ten clones comprise 1.5% to 2% of the sample.

The collaborating institutions used their own protocols to collect whole blood in K2EDTA tubes. For TCRbeta analysis, collaborators shipped samples in one of three forms: frozen whole blood, isolated PBMCs, or DNA extracted from either of those sample types. Details on this clone: Which antigen it targets is not known. Base quality data are lacking; no much larger clone is found one base away.

CDR1 LGHDT and CDR2 YNNKEL were looked up in the germline V gene (reference sequence). Inclusive of the bounding cysteine and phenylalanine, the CDR3 is 17 residues long. Only CDR3 DNA is held: 51 bases, read in frame from base 1. V loses 4 bases of germline sequence and J loses 1 base, and the interval between the two ends is 19 bases. Material: peripheral blood. Here the chain combines TRBV3-1 (or the pseudogene TRBV3-2) and TRBJ2-5; the D region possibly corresponds to TRBD2 (5 bases align). This TCR derives from a woman aged 60-70 years with acute or convalescent COVID-19. The sequenced DNA is TGTGCCAGCAGCCCCCATTCACCTCGGCGGGCCCAAGAGACCCAGTACTTC. This codes for CASSPHSPRRAQETQYF.